This passage covers 29 T cell receptor beta chains from one sample sequenced in a study of blood T cell repertoires in COVID-19. Sequenced by immunoSEQ multiplex PCR; TCRdb stores in-frame clones only, minus some. The sample carries 300,000 to 400,000 clones, approximately 90% recorded once. The source material was peripheral blood. These receptors originate from a woman between 18 and 29 years old who had recovered from COVID-19.

This chain joins TRBV19 and TRBJ1-5; maybe TRBD1 (6 bases). Trimming pared 7 bases from V and 0 bases from J, leaving 13 bases between. Germline values: CDR1 LNHDA, CDR2 SQIVND (reference sequence). This CDR3 comprises 15 residues. CDR3 nucleotide sequence: TGTGCCAGTACCCGGACAGACTATAGCAATCAGCCCCAGCATTTT. Its protein is CASTRTDYSNQPQHF.

The chain couples TRBV27 to TRBJ2-1; a possible D gene is TRBD2 (5 bases). CDR1 is MNHEY, CDR2 SMNVEV, per germline (reference sequence). The CDR3 is 16 amino acids. The V gene lost 4 bases and the J gene lost 2 bases, with 15 bases spanning the gap. The CDR3 DNA reads as TGTGCCAGCAGTTCCTCCCGTGACGGGACCTACAATGAGCAGTTCTTC. Protein: CASSSSRDGTYNEQFF.

V is TRBV11-2 and J is TRBJ1-2, with 9 nucleotides matching TRBD1. The V segment lost 4 bases and the J segment 4 bases; nucleotides outside the gene matches: 16. Germline lookup yields CDR1 SGHAT and CDR2 FQNNGV. This CDR3 region has 18 residues. DNA of the CDR3: TGTGCCAGCAGCTGGATGCCGGGACAGGGCTCGACGGGCTATGGCTACACCTTC. Amino acid sequence: CASSWMPGQGSTGYGYTF.

This clone was found a few times. The rearrangement joins TRBV5-1 to TRBJ2-3, with D tentatively TRBD2 (5 bases). V shed 0 bases and J shed 5 bases, with 10 bases lying between them. This CDR3 contains 14 residues. CDR1 is SGHRS, CDR2 YFSETQ, per germline. This CDR3 reads CASSLERPVDTQYF. CDR3 coding DNA: TGCGCCAGCAGCTTGGAGCGGCCCGTAGATACGCAGTATTTT.

The chain employs TRBV30 and TRBJ1-6, with D maybe TRBD1 (6 bases). Trimming took 0 bases from V and 9 from J, leaving 12 bases between them. Germline V CDR1 and CDR2: GTSNPN, SVGIG (reference sequence). This CDR3 region has 14 residues. The CDR3 sequence is CAWSVSGATSPLHF. Here the CDR3 DNA reads TGTGCCTGGAGTGTTTCAGGGGCTACTTCACCCCTCCACTTT. Variable domain in full (rest from reference TRBV30 and TRBJ1-6): SQTIHQWPATLVQPVGSPLSLECTVEGTSNPNLYWYRQAAGRGLQLLFYSVGIGQISSEVPQNLSASRPQDRQFILSSKKLLLSDSGFYLCAWSVSGATSPLHFGNGTRLTVT.

The V call is TRBV2, the J call TRBJ1-1; 9 bases agree with TRBD1. Per germline, CDR1 SNHLY and CDR2 FYNNEI. V was clipped by 4 bases and J by 8 bases; unmatched bases: 8. This CDR3 has 14 amino acids. CDR3 sequence: CASSALRDRVEAFF. The CDR3 nucleotides are TGTGCCAGCAGTGCCCTCCGGGACAGGGTGGAAGCTTTCTTT.

V usage is TRBV7-9 and J usage is TRBJ1-5; a weak D match, TRBD1 (5 bases). The CDR3 consists of 16 residues. Germline V lookup: CDR1 SEHNR, CDR2 FQNEAQ (reference sequence). Trimming removed 0 bases at V and 0 bases at J, with 9 bases between. CDR3 residues: CASSLAGTNSNQPQHF. The CDR3 DNA follows: TGTGCCAGCAGCTTAGCCGGGACTAATAGCAATCAGCCCCAGCATTTT.

The gene calls are TRBV7-2 and TRBJ2-5; 7 nucleotides agree with TRBD1. CDR1 and CDR2 from the germline V gene are SGHTA and FQGNSA. V shed 3 bases, J shed 3 bases, and the junction held 4 bases outside the gene matches. The CDR3 covers 14 residues. CDR3: CASSFTGTEETQYF. CDR3 nucleotides: TGTGCCAGCAGCTTTACCGGGACAGAAGAGACCCAGTACTTC.

The CDR3 reads CAWSGDRGYGYTF. The CDR3 DNA sequence: TGTGCCTGGAGCGGGGACAGGGGATATGGCTACACCTTC. The chain couples TRBV30 to TRBJ1-2, with 10 bases that match TRBD1. The CDR3 covers 13 residues. Germline V gives CDR1 GTSNPN, CDR2 SVGIG (reference sequence). V was pared by 3 bases and J by 5 bases, with 3 bases of the junction left unmatched.

This chain uses TRBV19 with TRBJ1-2, with 10 bases lining up with TRBD1. Trimming took 1 base from V and 4 from J; bases not matched to a gene: 6. This CDR3 is built from 16 residues. Germline-derived CDR1 and CDR2 are LNHDA and SQIVND (reference sequence). The CDR3 DNA reads TGTGCCAGTAGTATAGCGACAGGGGGCGGAGGCTATGGCTACACCTTC. This gives the protein CASSIATGGGGYGYTF.

The V and J genes are TRBV6-6 and TRBJ1-2, with D uncertain. The CDR3 length is 15 residues. The V gene lost 5 bases and the J gene lost 2 bases, with 15 bases spanning the gap. Germline lookup yields CDR1 MNHNY and CDR2 SVGAGI (reference sequence). The CDR3 bases are TGTGCCAGCAGTCTTACTGCGCCGGGAAACTATGGCTACACCTTC. Its translation: CASSLTAPGNYGYTF.

The V gene is TRBV27, the J gene TRBJ2-3; TRBD2 matches 7 bases. Unmatched junction bases numbered 7, after V lost 7 bases and J lost 3 bases. The CDR3 length is 14 residues. The germline CDR1 and CDR2 sequences are MNHEY and SMNVEV (reference sequence). The CDR3 DNA is TGTGCCAGCAATCCCTTACTAGCGACAGATACGCAGTATTTT. It specifies CASNPLLATDTQYF.

The chain combines TRBV5-6 with TRBJ2-7; 13 positions match TRBD2. The J segment lost 6 bases and the V segment lost 3 bases, leaving 6 bases of the junction unmatched. Germline assignment: CDR1 SGHDT and CDR2 YYEEEE. CDR3 length equals 15 residues. CDR3 DNA: TGTGCCAGCAGCTCCCGACTAGCGGGAGGTCTCGAGCAGTACGTC. It specifies CASSSRLAGGLEQYV.

The chain employs TRBV5-1 and TRBJ1-2, with 7 bases fitting TRBD1. The CDR3 length is 13 residues. Germline CDR1 SGHRS, CDR2 YFSETQ. V lost 4 bases and J lost 2; bases outside the gene matches: 2. The CDR3 protein is CASSETGNYGYTF. In nucleotides, the CDR3 is TGCGCCAGCAGCGAGACAGGGAACTATGGCTACACCTTC.

This chain connects TRBV12-3 or TRBV12-4 to TRBJ2-3; D is unresolved. The CDR3 is 13 residues long. V was clipped by 1 base and J by 11 bases, with 13 bases between them. CDR3 bases: TGTGCCAGCAGTTTAGAGAATAGCCCCCAGCAGTATTTT. It encodes CASSLENSPQQYF.

The chain uses TRBV24-1 and TRBJ1-1; D ambiguous. CDR1 is KGHDR, CDR2 SFDVKD, per germline. V was trimmed by 5 bases and J by 5 bases, leaving 17 bases between them. The CDR3 totals 15 residues. CDR3 in amino acids: CATSGTSGEGTEAFF. CDR3 DNA: TGTGCCACCAGTGGGACTTCGGGAGAGGGAACTGAAGCTTTCTTT.

The V gene is TRBV11-2, the J gene TRBJ2-2; D remains ambiguous. Trimming cost V 3 bases and J 5 bases, with 10 bases left between them. From germline, CDR1 is SGHAT and CDR2 FQNNGV. This CDR3 is built from 14 residues. The CDR3 reads CASSFGVETGELFF. The CDR3 DNA reads TGTGCCAGCAGCTTCGGAGTTGAGACCGGGGAGCTGTTTTTT.

The rearrangement uses TRBV24-1 and TRBJ2-1, with 9 bases lining up with TRBD2. Germline lookup yields CDR1 KGHDR and CDR2 SFDVKD. With V trimmed by 1 base and J by 4 bases, 4 bases remained unmatched. This CDR3 region has 16 residues. Written as DNA, the CDR3 is TGTGCCACCAGTGATTTAGGGCTAGCGGGGTACAATGAGCAGTTCTTC. It encodes CATSDLGLAGYNEQFF.

This clone showed up many times. This chain links TRBV2 with TRBJ2-5; a possible D gene is TRBD2 (5 bases). Per germline, CDR1 SNHLY and CDR2 FYNNEI. The CDR3 consists of 14 residues. Trimming left V 8 bases short and J 0 bases short, with 13 bases between. The CDR3 nucleotides are TGTGCCAGCCACCAGACGGGGTACCAAGAGACCCAGTACTTC. It specifies CASHQTGYQETQYF.

V is TRBV7-2 and J is TRBJ2-2, with 9 positions matching TRBD2. CDR3 length equals 16 residues. The V gene end was trimmed by 5 bases and the J gene end by 6 bases; junction bases not matched to a gene: 10. From germline, CDR1 is SGHTA and CDR2 FQGNSA. The CDR3 DNA reads as TGTGCCAGCAGCGCAGATGCGGGAGGGCCGGCCGGGGAGCTGTTTTTT. Protein product: CASSADAGGPAGELFF.

The gene calls are TRBV9 and TRBJ1-2; TRBD1 matches at 8 bases. V dropped 0 bases and J dropped 5; count of bases not matched to a gene: 12. CDR1 is SGDLS, CDR2 YYNGEE, per germline. The CDR3 extends over 17 amino acids. The CDR3 sequence is CASSVGPGGAGMYGYTF. The CDR3 DNA reads as TGTGCCAGCAGCGTAGGCCCAGGGGGCGCCGGGATGTATGGCTACACCTTC.

This clone was picked up one time. The chain's CDR3 is CASGSKGSETQYF. DNA for the CDR3: TGTGCTAGTGGTTCAAAGGGGTCGGAGACCCAGTACTTC. The V and J genes are TRBV12-5 and TRBJ2-5; D is possibly TRBD1 (5 bases). Per germline, CDR1 LGHNT and CDR2 FRNRAP. Trimming took 4 bases from V and 5 from J, leaving 11 bases between them. CDR3 size: 13 residues. Full variable domain (rest looked up from reference TRBV12-5 and TRBJ2-5): DARVTQTPRHKVTEMGQEVTMRCQPILGHNTVFWYRQTMMQGLELLAYFRNRAPLDDSGMPKDRFSAEMPDATLATLKIQPSEPRDSAVYFCASGSKGSETQYFGPGTRLLVL.

V gene TRBV15 combines with J gene TRBJ2-7; possible D gene TRBD1, 5 bases. The V gene lost 0 bases and the J gene lost 10 bases, with 13 bases spanning the gap. This CDR3 has 13 amino acids. In germline, CDR1 is LNHNV, CDR2 YYDKDF (reference sequence). This CDR3 reads CATSRDRLQGQYV. In DNA, the CDR3 is TGTGCCACCAGCAGAGATCGGCTCCAGGGTCAGTACGTC.

The rearrangement joins TRBV5-1 to TRBJ2-2, with 9 bases lining up with TRBD2. The CDR3 sequence is 14 residues long. The J segment lost 8 bases and the V segment lost 1 base, leaving 3 bases of the junction unmatched. Germline V gene sequence: CDR1 SGHRS, CDR2 YFSETQ. This CDR3 reads CASSLRLAGGELFF. CDR3 nucleotides: TGCGCCAGCAGCTTGAGGCTAGCGGGAGGGGAGCTGTTTTTT.

This rearrangement joins TRBV11-3 to TRBJ2-2; the D is unclear. Trimming stripped 0 bases from V and 0 bases from J, with 11 bases between. The V gene's germline CDR1 is SGHNT and CDR2 YENEEA. CDR3 length: 17 residues. This CDR3 is CASSLERGYANTGELFF. The CDR3 DNA reads TGTGCCAGCAGCTTAGAGAGAGGATACGCGAACACCGGGGAGCTGTTTTTT. Full variable domain (rest looked up from reference TRBV11-3 and TRBJ2-2): EAGVVQSPRYKIIEKKQPVAFWCNPISGHNTLYWYLQNLGQGPELLIRYENEEAVDDSQLPKDRFSAERLKGVDSTLKIQPAELGDSAVYLCASSLERGYANTGELFFGEGSRLTVL.

The rearrangement links TRBV6-4 to TRBJ1-1; 9 nucleotides match TRBD1. Trimming took 6 bases from V and 1 from J; bases not matched to a gene: 0. The CDR3 is made up of 13 amino acids. Germline V gene lookup returns CDR1 MRHNA and CDR2 SNTAGT. CDR3 sequence reads: CASRDRGNTEAFF. Written as DNA, the CDR3 is TGTGCCAGCAGGGACAGGGGGAACACTGAAGCTTTCTTT.

The V call is TRBV20-1, the J call TRBJ2-5, with 13 nucleotides matching TRBD2. The ends lost 3 bases at V and 3 bases at J; junction bases unmatched: 4. CDR3 length equals 15 residues. Germline CDR1 is DFQATT and CDR2 is SNEGSKA (reference sequence). The CDR3 reads CSASTGTSGKETQYF. CDR3 in DNA: TGCAGTGCTAGTACCGGGACTAGCGGGAAAGAGACCCAGTACTTC.

V gene TRBV7-2 combines with J gene TRBJ2-1, with 10 bases matching TRBD1. The trim removed 5 bases at V and 10 bases at J, leaving 8 bases unmatched. This CDR3 region has 14 residues. Germline V gene data show CDR1 as SGHTA and CDR2 as FQGNSA. The CDR3 nucleotides read TGTGCCAGCAGCCCGGACAGGGGGAGACTAGAGCAGTTCTTC. Translating it yields CASSPDRGRLEQFF.

The chain joins TRBV19 to TRBJ2-1, with 10 positions matching TRBD1. Germline trimming cut 6 bases from V and 2 bases from J; bases unmatched to any gene: 4. Germline CDR1 reads LNHDA; CDR2 reads SQIVND (reference sequence). The CDR3 runs to 15 residues. The CDR3 protein is CASSGTGVTYNEQFF. The CDR3 DNA reads TGTGCCAGTAGCGGGACAGGGGTGACCTACAATGAGCAGTTCTTC.